This T cell receptor beta chain was recovered during a study of cytomegalovirus exposure and HLA in healthy donors. Use of 60 Vbeta and 13 Jbeta primers characterized the PCR. TCRdb keeps only in-frame clones here, not all; method: immunoSEQ multiplex PCR. The sample lists around 100,000 clones; around 80% were seen once. Trimming took 4 bases from V and 14 from J, leaving 18 bases between them. The CDR3 loop spans 14 amino acids. CDR1 and CDR2 from the germline V gene are SGHAT and FQDESV (reference sequence). Sequencing input: PBMCs. The receptor was derived from a male donor in good health and CMV-seropositive. The V gene is TRBV11-1, the J gene TRBJ1-6, with D maybe TRBD1 (5 bases). This CDR3 is CASSWTLRPDTLHF. The CDR3, as DNA: TGTGCCAGCAGCTGGACACTGCGGCCCGACACCCTCCACTTT.